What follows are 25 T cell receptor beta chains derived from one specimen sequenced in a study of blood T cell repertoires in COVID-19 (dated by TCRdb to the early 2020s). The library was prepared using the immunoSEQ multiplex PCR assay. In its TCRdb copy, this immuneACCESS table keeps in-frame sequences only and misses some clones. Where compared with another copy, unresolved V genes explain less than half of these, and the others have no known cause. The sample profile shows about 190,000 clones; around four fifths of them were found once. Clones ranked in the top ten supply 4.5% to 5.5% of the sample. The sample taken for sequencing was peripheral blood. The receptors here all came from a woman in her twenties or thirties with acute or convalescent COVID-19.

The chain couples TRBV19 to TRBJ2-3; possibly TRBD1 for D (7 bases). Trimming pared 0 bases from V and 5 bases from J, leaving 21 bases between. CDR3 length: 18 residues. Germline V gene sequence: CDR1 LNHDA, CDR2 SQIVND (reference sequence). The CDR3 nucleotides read TGTGCCAGTAGTATAGACCCCCCCGGGGTGCAGGGGGGAGATACGCAGTATTTT. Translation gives CASSIDPPGVQGGDTQYF.

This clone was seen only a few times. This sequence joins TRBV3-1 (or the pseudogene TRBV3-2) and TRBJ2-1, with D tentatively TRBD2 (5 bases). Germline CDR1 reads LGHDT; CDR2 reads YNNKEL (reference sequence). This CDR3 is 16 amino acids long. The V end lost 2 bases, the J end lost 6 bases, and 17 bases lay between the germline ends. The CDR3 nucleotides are TGTGCCAGCAGCCAATTTACCGGGGAACCCTTCAATGAGCAGTTCTTC. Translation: CASSQFTGEPFNEQFF.

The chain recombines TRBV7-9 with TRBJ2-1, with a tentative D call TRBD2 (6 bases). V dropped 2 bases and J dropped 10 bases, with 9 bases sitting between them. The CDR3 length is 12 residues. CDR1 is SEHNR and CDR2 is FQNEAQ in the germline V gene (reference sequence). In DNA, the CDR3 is TGTGCCAGCAGCTTACTGAGCGGGGAGCAGTTCTTC. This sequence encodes CASSLLSGEQFF. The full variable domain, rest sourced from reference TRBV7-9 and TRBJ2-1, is DTGVSQNPRHKITKRGQNVTFRCDPISEHNRLYWYRQTLGQGPEFLTYFQNEAQLEKSRLLSDRFSAERPKGSFSTLEIQRTEQGDSAMYLCASSLLSGEQFFGPGTRLTVL.

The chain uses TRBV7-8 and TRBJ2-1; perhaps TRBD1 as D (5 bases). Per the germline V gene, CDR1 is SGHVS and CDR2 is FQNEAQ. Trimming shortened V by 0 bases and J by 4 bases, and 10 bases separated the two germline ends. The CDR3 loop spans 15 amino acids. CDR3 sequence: CASSLAQGRYNEQFF. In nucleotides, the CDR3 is TGTGCCAGCAGCTTAGCGCAGGGTAGGTACAATGAGCAGTTCTTC.

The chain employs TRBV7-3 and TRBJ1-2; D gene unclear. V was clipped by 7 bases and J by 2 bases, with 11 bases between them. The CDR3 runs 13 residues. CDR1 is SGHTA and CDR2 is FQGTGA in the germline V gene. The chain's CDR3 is CASNGRPNYGYTF. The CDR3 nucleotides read TGTGCCAGCAACGGCAGGCCCAACTATGGCTACACCTTC. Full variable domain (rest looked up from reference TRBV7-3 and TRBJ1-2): GAGVSQTPSNKVTEKGKYVELRCDPISGHTALYWYRQSLGQGPEFLIYFQGTGAADDSGLPNDRFFAVRPEGSVSTLKIQRTERGDSAVYLCASNGRPNYGYTFGSGTRLTVV.

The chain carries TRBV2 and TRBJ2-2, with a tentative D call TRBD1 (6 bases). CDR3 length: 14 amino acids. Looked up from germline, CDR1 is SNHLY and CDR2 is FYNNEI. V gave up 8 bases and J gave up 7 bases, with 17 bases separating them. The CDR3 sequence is CASGGGSLGGELFF. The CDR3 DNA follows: TGTGCCAGCGGTGGGGGCAGTCTCGGCGGGGAGCTGTTTTTT.

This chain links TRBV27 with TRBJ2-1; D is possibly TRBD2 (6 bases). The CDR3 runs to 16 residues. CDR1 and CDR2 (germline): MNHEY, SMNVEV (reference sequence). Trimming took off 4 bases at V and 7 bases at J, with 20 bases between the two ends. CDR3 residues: CASSSHGTPSSNEQFF. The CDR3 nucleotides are TGTGCCAGCAGTTCTCACGGGACTCCCTCGTCGAATGAGCAGTTCTTC.

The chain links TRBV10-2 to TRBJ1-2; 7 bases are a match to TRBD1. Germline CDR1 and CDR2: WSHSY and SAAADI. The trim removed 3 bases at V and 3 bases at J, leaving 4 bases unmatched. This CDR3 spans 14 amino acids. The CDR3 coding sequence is TGCGCCAGCAGTGATACAGGGGATCACTATGGCTACACCTTC. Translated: CASSDTGDHYGYTF.

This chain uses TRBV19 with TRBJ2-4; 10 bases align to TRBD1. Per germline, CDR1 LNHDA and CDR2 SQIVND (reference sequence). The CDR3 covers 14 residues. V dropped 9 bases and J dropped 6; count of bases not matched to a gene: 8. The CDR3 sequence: CASEPRDRGNIQYF. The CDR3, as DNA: TGTGCCAGCGAACCCCGGGACAGGGGAAACATTCAGTACTTC.

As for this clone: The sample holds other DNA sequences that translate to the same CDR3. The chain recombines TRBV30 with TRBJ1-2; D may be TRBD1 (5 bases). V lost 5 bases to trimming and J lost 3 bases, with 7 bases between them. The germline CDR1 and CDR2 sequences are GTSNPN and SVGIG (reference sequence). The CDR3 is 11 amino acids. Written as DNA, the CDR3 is TGTGCCTGGGACAGAGACTATGGCTACACCTTC. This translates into CAWDRDYGYTF.

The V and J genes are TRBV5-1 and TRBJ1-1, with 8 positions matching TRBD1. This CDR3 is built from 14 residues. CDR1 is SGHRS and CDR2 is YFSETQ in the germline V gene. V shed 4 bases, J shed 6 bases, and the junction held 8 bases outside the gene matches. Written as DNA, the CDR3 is TGCGCCAGCAGCGTTGGACAGGGAGGGGCTGAAGCTTTCTTT. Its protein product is CASSVGQGGAEAFF.

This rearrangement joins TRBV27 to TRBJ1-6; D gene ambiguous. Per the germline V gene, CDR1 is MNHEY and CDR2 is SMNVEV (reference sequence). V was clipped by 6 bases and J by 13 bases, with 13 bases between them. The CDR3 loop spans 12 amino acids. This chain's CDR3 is CASRVGGQPLHF. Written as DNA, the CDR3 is TGTGCCAGCAGGGTCGGCGGCCAGCCCCTCCACTTT.

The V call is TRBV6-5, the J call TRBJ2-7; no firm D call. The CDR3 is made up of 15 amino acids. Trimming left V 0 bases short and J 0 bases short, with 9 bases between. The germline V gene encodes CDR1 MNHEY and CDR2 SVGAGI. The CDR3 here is CASSYSRDSSYEQYF. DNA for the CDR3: TGTGCCAGCAGTTACTCTCGCGACTCCTCCTACGAGCAGTACTTC.

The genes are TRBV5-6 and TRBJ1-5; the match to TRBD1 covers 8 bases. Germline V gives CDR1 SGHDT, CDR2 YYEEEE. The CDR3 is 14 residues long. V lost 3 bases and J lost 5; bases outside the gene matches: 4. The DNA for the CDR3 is TGTGCCAGCAGCTATCTGACAGGGGATCAGCCCCAGCATTTT. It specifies CASSYLTGDQPQHF.

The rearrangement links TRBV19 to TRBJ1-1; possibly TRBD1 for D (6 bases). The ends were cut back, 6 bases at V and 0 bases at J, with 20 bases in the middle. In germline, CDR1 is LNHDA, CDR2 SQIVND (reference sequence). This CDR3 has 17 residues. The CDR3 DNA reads TGTGCCAGTAGGCTCAGGGGATTCGATGGCCTGAACACTGAAGCTTTCTTT. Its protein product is CASRLRGFDGLNTEAFF.

This CDR3 reads CASSLRGLGTEAFF. CDR3 DNA sequence: TGTGCCAGCAGCTTGAGAGGGCTAGGGACTGAAGCTTTCTTT. V is TRBV5-5 and J is TRBJ1-1; no reliable D call. Germline CDR1 reads SGHKS; CDR2 reads YYEKEE (reference sequence). The CDR3 totals 14 residues. Trimming took off 1 base at V and 5 bases at J, with 12 bases between the two ends.

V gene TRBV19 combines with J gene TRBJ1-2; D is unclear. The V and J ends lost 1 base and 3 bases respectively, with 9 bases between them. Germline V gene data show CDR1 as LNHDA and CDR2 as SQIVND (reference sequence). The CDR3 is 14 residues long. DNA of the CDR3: TGTGCCAGTAGTATAGGGGGAGTTGACTATGGCTACACCTTC. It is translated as CASSIGGVDYGYTF.

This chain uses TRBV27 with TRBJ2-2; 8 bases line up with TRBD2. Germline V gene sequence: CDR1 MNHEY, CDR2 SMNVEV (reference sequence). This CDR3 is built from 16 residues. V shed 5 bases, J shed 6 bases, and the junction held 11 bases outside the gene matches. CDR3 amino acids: CASSPRTSYLPGELFF. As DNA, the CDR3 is TGTGCCAGCAGTCCCAGGACTAGCTATCTTCCCGGGGAGCTGTTTTTT.

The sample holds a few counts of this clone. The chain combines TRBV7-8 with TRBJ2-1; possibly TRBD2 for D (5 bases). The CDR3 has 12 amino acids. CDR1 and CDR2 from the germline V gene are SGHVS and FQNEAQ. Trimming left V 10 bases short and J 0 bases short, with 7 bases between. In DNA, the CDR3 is TGTGCCACCCGGGGCTCCTACAATGAGCAGTTCTTC. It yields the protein CATRGSYNEQFF. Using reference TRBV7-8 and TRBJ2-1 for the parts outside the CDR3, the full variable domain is GAGVSQSPRYKVAKRGQDVALRCDPISGHVSLFWYQQALGQGPEFLTYFQNEAQLDKSGLPSDRFFAERPEGSVSTLKIQRTQQEDSAVYLCATRGSYNEQFFGPGTRLTVL.

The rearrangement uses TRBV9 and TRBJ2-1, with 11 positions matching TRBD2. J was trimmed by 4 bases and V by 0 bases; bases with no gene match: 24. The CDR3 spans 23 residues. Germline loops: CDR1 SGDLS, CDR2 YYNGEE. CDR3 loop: CASSVAFPTGLAGGPAAYNEQFF. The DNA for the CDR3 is TGTGCCAGCAGCGTAGCCTTCCCTACCGGGCTAGCGGGAGGACCCGCGGCTTACAATGAGCAGTTCTTC.

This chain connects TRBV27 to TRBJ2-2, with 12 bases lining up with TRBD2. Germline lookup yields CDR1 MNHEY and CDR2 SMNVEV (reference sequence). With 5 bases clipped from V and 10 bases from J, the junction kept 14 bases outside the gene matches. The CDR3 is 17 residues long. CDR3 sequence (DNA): TGTGCCAGCAGTCGGAGGACTAGCGGGACGGCCCTAGCGGAGCTGTTTTTT. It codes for CASSRRTSGTALAELFF.

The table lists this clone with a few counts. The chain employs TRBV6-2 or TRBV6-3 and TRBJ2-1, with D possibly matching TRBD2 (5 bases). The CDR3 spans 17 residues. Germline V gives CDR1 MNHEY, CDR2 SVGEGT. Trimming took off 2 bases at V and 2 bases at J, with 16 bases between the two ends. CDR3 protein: CASSYDPMAGAYNEQFF. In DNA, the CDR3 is TGTGCCAGCAGTTACGATCCCATGGCGGGCGCCTACAATGAGCAGTTCTTC.

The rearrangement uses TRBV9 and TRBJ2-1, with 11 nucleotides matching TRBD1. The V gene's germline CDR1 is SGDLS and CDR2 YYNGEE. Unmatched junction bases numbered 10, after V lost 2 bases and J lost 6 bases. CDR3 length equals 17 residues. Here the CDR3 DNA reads TGTGCCAGCAGCGTTAGGACAGGGGGCGGAGGGGTCAATGAGCAGTTCTTC. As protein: CASSVRTGGGGVNEQFF.

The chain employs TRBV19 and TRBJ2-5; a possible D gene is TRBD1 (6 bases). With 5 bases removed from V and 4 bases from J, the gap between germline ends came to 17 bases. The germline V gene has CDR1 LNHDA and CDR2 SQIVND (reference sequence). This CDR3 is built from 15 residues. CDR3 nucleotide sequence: TGTGCCAGTAGTGGGTTGAGGGGGAGAGGAGAGACCCAGTACTTC. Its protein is CASSGLRGRGETQYF.

The CDR3 spells CASTRGLEDLNNEQFF. CDR3 coding DNA: TGTGCCAGCACCCGGGGACTAGAAGACCTGAACAATGAGCAGTTCTTC. J is TRBJ2-1 and V is TRBV5-4, with 8 bases that match TRBD2. CDR1 SGHNT and CDR2 YYREEE come from the germline V gene (reference sequence). Trimming took 6 bases from V and 5 from J; bases not matched to a gene: 13. This CDR3 has 16 amino acids.